The present entry profiles one T cell receptor beta chain with its context. Assay: immunoSEQ multiplex PCR; the TCRdb copy retains only in-frame clones and omits some. The data show fewer than 250,000 clones, with roughly four fifths seen just once and approximately 7% held by the top ten. The sample originates from a study of blood T cell repertoires in COVID-19. Trimming took 2 bases from V and 9 from J, leaving 11 bases between them. CDR1 GTSNPN and CDR2 SVGIG come from the germline V gene (reference sequence). The CDR3 spans 12 residues. This sequence joins TRBV30 and TRBJ1-5; TRBD1 might be the D (6 bases). The clonotype comes from a woman aged 50 to 60 with acute or convalescent COVID-19. The sequenced material came from peripheral blood. This chain's CDR3 is CAWSSVDRPQHF. The CDR3 DNA reads TGTGCCTGGAGTTCAGTGGACAGGCCCCAGCATTTT.